These 16 T cell receptor beta chains were sequenced from one sample in a study of OX40 agonist ivuxolimab in advanced cancers. The protocol was immunoSEQ multiplex PCR, while the TCRdb copy is restricted to in-frame clones and leaves out a portion. The table includes about 68,000 clones, roughly nine tenths detected once. The starting material was CD4+ or CD8+ T cells sorted from blood, obtained in a trial of the OX40 agonist ivuxolimab. The receptor source for this set is an adult with an advanced solid tumor such as melanoma, head and neck, liver or kidney cancer.

This clone is a singleton in its sample. CDR3 sequence: CASSRGSLSYNEQFF. CDR3 DNA sequence: TGTGCCAGCAGTCGCGGGAGTTTGTCCTACAATGAGCAGTTCTTC. This sequence joins TRBV6-5 and TRBJ2-1, with 7 bases lining up with TRBD2. Per the germline V gene, CDR1 is MNHEY and CDR2 is SVGAGI. The CDR3 consists of 15 residues. V lost 5 bases and J lost 1; bases outside the gene matches: 5.

The CDR3 spells CASSVHRDRAGGYTF. CDR3 DNA sequence: TGTGCCAGTAGTGTTCACCGGGACAGGGCGGGAGGCTACACCTTC. The V gene is TRBV19, the J gene TRBJ1-2; 9 bases line up with TRBD1. Germline loops: CDR1 LNHDA, CDR2 SQIVND (reference sequence). The junction had 12 bases not matched to a gene; V was cut back by 5 bases and J by 8 bases. The CDR3 runs 15 residues.

The chain is built from TRBV15 and TRBJ2-2, with 8 bases fitting TRBD2. Germline V gene data show CDR1 as LNHNV and CDR2 as YYDKDF (reference sequence). J was trimmed by 2 bases and V by 4 bases; bases with no gene match: 6. The CDR3 length is 16 residues. The CDR3 spells CATSKSGSFNTGELFF. The CDR3 bases are TGTGCCACCAGCAAGAGCGGGAGTTTCAACACCGGGGAGCTGTTTTTT.

The chain has TRBV5-1 and TRBJ2-1; TRBD2 might be the D (5 bases). V was trimmed by 0 bases and J by 0 bases, leaving 10 bases between them. Germline lookup yields CDR1 SGHRS and CDR2 YFSETQ. The CDR3 has 16 residues. DNA for the CDR3: TGCGCCAGCAGCTTGGCGGGAAAAAACTCCTACAATGAGCAGTTCTTC. As protein: CASSLAGKNSYNEQFF. The variable domain in full, completed from reference TRBV5-1 and TRBJ2-1, reads KAGVTQTPRYLIKTRGQQVTLSCSPISGHRSVSWYQQTPGQGLQFLFEYFSETQRNKGNFPGRFSGRQFSNSRSEMNVSTLELGDSALYLCASSLAGKNSYNEQFFGPGTRLTVL.

V and J are TRBV4-1 and TRBJ1-4; D remains ambiguous. The CDR3 is 16 amino acids. V shed 2 bases and J shed 2 bases, with 12 bases lying between them. Germline V CDR1 and CDR2: MGHRA, YSYEKL. CDR3 in amino acids: CASSQMSGTTNEKLFF. CDR3 DNA: TGCGCCAGCAGCCAAATGAGTGGAACCACTAATGAAAAACTGTTTTTT.

This clone was observed a handful of times. The chain has TRBV19 and TRBJ1-5; D gene uncertain. Trimming stripped 4 bases from V and 6 bases from J, with 13 bases between. The germline V gene has CDR1 LNHDA and CDR2 SQIVND (reference sequence). The length of the CDR3 is 14 residues. This CDR3 is CASSTSTVGQPQHF. The DNA for the CDR3 is TGTGCCAGTAGTACTTCGACGGTCGGTCAGCCCCAGCATTTT. Combining the CDR3 with reference TRBV19 and TRBJ1-5 gives the whole variable domain DGGITQSPKYLFRKEGQNVTLSCEQNLNHDAMYWYRQDPGQGLRLIYYSQIVNDFQKGDIAEGYSVSREKKESFPLTVTSAQKNPTAFYLCASSTSTVGQPQHFGDGTRLSIL.

This chain uses TRBV19 with TRBJ2-4; TRBD2 matches 7 bases. This CDR3 region has 19 residues. The ends lost 9 bases at V and 0 bases at J; junction bases unmatched: 20. Germline V lookup: CDR1 LNHDA, CDR2 SQIVND (reference sequence). The DNA of the CDR3 is TGTGCCAGCTCCCCGACTTCTCTAGCGGAGGGATTAGCCAAAAACATTCAGTACTTC. Encoded protein: CASSPTSLAEGLAKNIQYF.

In its sample, this clone was seen once. V and J are TRBV15 and TRBJ2-2; D assignment may be TRBD1 or TRBD2 (5 bases each). Germline V gene sequence: CDR1 LNHNV, CDR2 YYDKDF (reference sequence). V lost 1 base and J 5 bases, leaving 8 bases between the germline ends. The CDR3 runs 14 residues. This CDR3 reads CATSRGGDTGELFF. CDR3 in DNA: TGTGCCACCAGCAGAGGAGGGGATACCGGGGAGCTGTTTTTT.

V gene TRBV10-2 combines with J gene TRBJ1-5; weak D call: TRBD1 (5 bases). CDR1 and CDR2 from the germline V gene are WSHSY and SAAADI. Trimming removed 0 bases at V and 1 base at J, with 13 bases between. The CDR3 is 17 amino acids. CDR3 sequence (DNA): TGCGCCAGCAGTGAGTCGCTGGGGGGAGCGAGCAATCAGCCCCAGCATTTT. Translating it yields CASSESLGGASNQPQHF.

This chain joins TRBV10-3 and TRBJ2-7; D may be TRBD2 (6 bases). Germline assignment: CDR1 ENHRY and CDR2 SYGVKD. The CDR3 is 9 residues long. V shed 11 bases and J shed 13 bases, with 15 bases lying between them. The CDR3 coding sequence is TGTGCCTCGGGACTCCCCCCCTACTTC. Protein: CASGLPPYF.

The CDR3 reads CASRPGQGAVSYEQYF. The DNA of the CDR3 is TGCGCCAGCAGGCCGGGGCAGGGGGCAGTTTCCTACGAGCAGTACTTC. This chain links TRBV5-1 with TRBJ2-7; 8 bases fit TRBD1. CDR3 length: 16 amino acids. CDR1 is SGHRS, CDR2 YFSETQ, per germline. V dropped 5 bases and J dropped 1; count of bases not matched to a gene: 11.

This chain uses TRBV19 with TRBJ2-7, with TRBD2 identical over 7 bases. With V trimmed by 10 bases and J by 3 bases, 12 bases remained unmatched. CDR1 is LNHDA, CDR2 SQIVND, per germline (reference sequence). CDR3 size: 14 residues. The chain's CDR3 is CATRDGAGVYEQYF. CDR3 bases: TGTGCCACGAGAGACGGCGCGGGAGTCTACGAGCAGTACTTC.

V usage is TRBV7-2 and J usage is TRBJ1-2; possible D gene TRBD1, 6 bases. Germline V CDR1 and CDR2: SGHTA, FQGNSA. The CDR3 is 12 residues long. The V end lost 5 bases, the J end lost 5 bases, and 9 bases lay between the germline ends. The CDR3 is CASSQTGYGYTF. The CDR3 coding sequence is TGTGCCAGCAGCCAAACAGGGTATGGCTACACCTTC.

This clone was seen a few times. The chain joins TRBV5-1 to TRBJ2-1, with 8 bases identical to TRBD1. The junction had 11 bases not matched to a gene; V was cut back by 4 bases and J by 8 bases. CDR3 size: 15 residues. Germline V gene lookup returns CDR1 SGHRS and CDR2 YFSETQ. This CDR3 reads CASSPLDRARDEQFF. DNA of the CDR3: TGCGCCAGCAGCCCCCTGGACAGGGCTCGAGATGAGCAGTTCTTC. The full variable domain, with the rest looked up from reference TRBV5-1 and TRBJ2-1, is KAGVTQTPRYLIKTRGQQVTLSCSPISGHRSVSWYQQTPGQGLQFLFEYFSETQRNKGNFPGRFSGRQFSNSRSEMNVSTLELGDSALYLCASSPLDRARDEQFFGPGTRLTVL.

This chain links TRBV9 with TRBJ2-7; D unresolved. The germline V and J ends were trimmed by 0 bases and 1 base, with 11 bases remaining between them. The CDR3 has 15 amino acids. The germline V gene encodes CDR1 SGDLS and CDR2 YYNGEE. The CDR3 loop is CASSVGIYQSYEQYF. The CDR3 coding sequence is TGTGCCAGCAGCGTAGGGATATACCAGTCCTACGAGCAGTACTTC.

The V and J genes are TRBV28 and TRBJ1-1; a weak D match, TRBD1 (5 bases). V was shortened by 10 bases and J by 5 bases, with 17 bases between the two germline ends. The CDR3 runs to 13 residues. Germline values: CDR1 MDHEN, CDR2 SYDVKM. The CDR3 DNA sequence: TGTGCCAACTCGGGGGGATTGGGGACTGAAGCTTTCTTT. The encoded protein is CANSGGLGTEAFF.